This entry concerns a single T cell receptor beta chain. The CDR3 is 14 amino acids. V was pared by 3 bases and J by 5 bases, with 13 bases between. Germline CDR1 is SNHLY and CDR2 is FYNNEI. The sample belongs to a study of T cell changes during pregnancy in multiple sclerosis. Some clones are missing from TCRdb's copy, which holds only in-frame ones; the method was immunoSEQ multiplex PCR. Of approximately 46,000 clones in the sample, 90% are singletons; the top ten hold under 6.5%. The chain combines TRBV2 with TRBJ2-5; unclear D gene. The sequenced sample was peripheral blood, obtained after pregnancy. The origin of this receptor is a female donor in good health, enrolled as a control in a pregnancy study. The CDR3 coding sequence is TGTGCCAGCAGTGATGTCCAGATCTTGGAGACCCAGTACTTC. This codes for CASSDVQILETQYF.